These 16 T cell receptor beta chains came from one sample sequenced in a study of blood T cell repertoires in COVID-19 (dated by TCRdb to 2020 to 2022). The library was generated by the immunoSEQ multiplex PCR assay. TCRdb provides this immuneACCESS table in a form limited to in-frame rearrangements. Some clones are lacking; in checked studies, under half of them reflect an unresolved V gene, and why the rest are absent is not known. The sample table contains 260,000 or so clones; only one count was recorded for 70% to 90% of them. The ten largest clones take up about 16% of the sample. Sequencing was carried out using PBMCs or T cells enriched from blood (not recorded which). These receptors originate from a man between 18 and 35 years old who had recovered from COVID-19.

The rearrangement uses TRBV28 and TRBJ1-2; D is undetermined. Germline CDR1 reads MDHEN; CDR2 reads SYDVKM. The CDR3 is made up of 12 amino acids. Trimming stripped 5 bases from V and 4 bases from J, with 8 bases between. The CDR3 is CASSLGSYGYTF. In DNA, the CDR3 is TGTGCCAGCAGTCTAGGGAGCTATGGCTACACCTTC.

The CDR3 bases are TGTGCCAGCAGTAGGAGGGGGGGGGACTATGGCTACACCTTC. Protein product: CASSRRGGDYGYTF. The chain combines TRBV2 with TRBJ1-2, with D possibly TRBD1 on 6 matching bases. The germline CDR1 and CDR2 sequences are SNHLY and FYNNEI. The CDR3 extends over 14 amino acids. V lost 5 bases and J lost 3, with 13 bases in between. Combining the CDR3 with reference TRBV2 and TRBJ1-2 gives the whole variable domain EPEVTQTPSHQVTQMGQEVILRCVPISNHLYFYWYRQILGQKVEFLVSFYNNEISEKSEIFDDQFSVERPDGSNFTLKIRSTKLEDSAMYFCASSRRGGDYGYTFGSGTRLTVV.

This clone has a handful of counts. The rearrangement links TRBV20-1 to TRBJ1-2, with D perhaps TRBD1 (5 bases). The CDR3 length is 13 residues. V lost 3 bases and J lost 7, with 15 bases in between. Germline CDR1 reads DFQATT; CDR2 reads SNEGSKA (reference sequence). CDR3 sequence: CSASDSLVRGYTF. The CDR3 nucleotides are TGCAGTGCTAGTGACAGTTTGGTTCGTGGCTACACCTTC.

The chain recombines TRBV14 with TRBJ2-3; no reliable D call. The CDR3 consists of 14 residues. The V end lost 0 bases, the J end lost 4 bases, and 8 bases lay between the germline ends. The germline V gene has CDR1 SGHDN and CDR2 FVKESK. DNA for the CDR3: TGTGCCAGCAGCCAAGATCTTGTCCCAGATACGCAGTATTTT. This codes for CASSQDLVPDTQYF.

This clone was seen just once. The V and J genes are TRBV3-1 (or the pseudogene TRBV3-2) and TRBJ1-4; D remains ambiguous. CDR3 length: 15 amino acids. Germline V gene lookup returns CDR1 LGHDT and CDR2 YNNKEL (reference sequence). Deletions cut 4 bases from V and 3 bases from J, with 12 bases between. The DNA of the CDR3 is TGTGCCAGCAGCCCAGGTTTCACAGCTAATGAAAAACTGTTTTTT. This sequence encodes CASSPGFTANEKLFF.

The chain combines TRBV5-1 with TRBJ2-3; maybe TRBD1 (5 bases). V gave up 1 base and J gave up 2 bases, with 11 bases separating them. CDR3 length equals 15 residues. Per the germline V gene, CDR1 is SGHRS and CDR2 is YFSETQ. The CDR3 coding sequence is TGCGCCAGCAGCTTGTATAGGGGCCCCACAGATACGCAGTATTTT. Translating gives CASSLYRGPTDTQYF.

The rearrangement uses TRBV28 and TRBJ2-7, with TRBD1 matching over 9 bases. Germline V gives CDR1 MDHEN, CDR2 SYDVKM. The J segment lost 5 bases and the V segment lost 10 bases, leaving 3 bases of the junction unmatched. CDR3 size: 11 residues. The chain's CDR3 is CATGQGNEQYF. In DNA, the CDR3 is TGTGCCACCGGACAGGGGAACGAGCAGTACTTC.

This clone occurred a few times. The chain carries TRBV10-1 and TRBJ2-3, with D maybe TRBD2 (5 bases). The V end was cut by 6 bases, the J end by 5 bases, with 12 bases between. This CDR3 is built from 13 residues. Per germline, CDR1 WNHNN and CDR2 SYGVQD (reference sequence). CDR3 DNA sequence: TGCGCCAGCAGCCCGCGGGCGGGAGATACGCAGTATTTT. This translates into CASSPRAGDTQYF.

This clone was counted a single time. V gene TRBV29-1 combines with J gene TRBJ2-5, with D hard to call. Germline CDR1 reads SQVTM; CDR2 reads ANQGSEA. The CDR3 length is 12 residues. Deletions cut 4 bases from V and 2 bases from J, with 8 bases between. DNA for the CDR3: TGCAGCGTTGGAGGTCAGCAAGAGACCCAGTACTTC. As protein: CSVGGQQETQYF.

The CDR3 DNA sequence: TGTGCCATCAGTGAGTCCGGTATTGGAGGCGGCTATGGCTACACCTTC. The encoded protein is CAISESGIGGGYGYTF. The J gene is TRBJ1-2, the V gene TRBV10-3, with unresolved D. The CDR3 is made up of 16 amino acids. Per the germline V gene, CDR1 is ENHRY and CDR2 is SYGVKD. Trimming left V 0 bases short and J 4 bases short, with 15 bases between.

With respect to this clone: Germline is not matched at one junction end, which may reflect a read error. The V call is TRBV30, the J call TRBJ1-5, with TRBD1 matching over 7 bases. The germline CDR1 and CDR2 sequences are GTSNPN and SVGIG (reference sequence). The CDR3 runs 12 residues. CDR3 nucleotides: TGTGCCTGGAGTGTACAGGGCAGGGGGGTGTTTTTT. Its translation is CAWSVQGRGVFF.

The V and J genes are TRBV18 and TRBJ2-4; 8 nucleotides align to TRBD1. This CDR3 contains 17 residues. In germline, CDR1 is KGHSH, CDR2 LQKENI. V dropped 1 base and J dropped 3; count of bases not matched to a gene: 8. The CDR3 DNA follows: TGTGCCAGCTCACCACTCGGACTCGACAGGGGCAAAAACATTCAGTACTTC. Its protein is CASSPLGLDRGKNIQYF.

V gene TRBV27 combines with J gene TRBJ1-5, with D tentatively TRBD1 (6 bases). The CDR3 has 17 residues. CDR1 is MNHEY and CDR2 is SMNVEV in the germline V gene (reference sequence). Trimming pared 5 bases from V and 2 bases from J, leaving 19 bases between. The CDR3 DNA is TGTGCCAGCAGTCTCGGGCGGGGGCGAAGAGGCAATCAGCCCCAGCATTTT. Its protein is CASSLGRGRRGNQPQHF.

This chain uses TRBV19 with TRBJ1-1; 7 bases map to TRBD1. V gave up 11 bases and J gave up 4 bases; unmatched junction bases: 7. The CDR3 covers 12 residues. Germline V gives CDR1 LNHDA, CDR2 SQIVND (reference sequence). CDR3 nucleotide sequence: TGTGCCGCAAGACAGGGCGGCACTGAAGCTTTCTTT. Translation: CAARQGGTEAFF.

The chain uses TRBV18 and TRBJ1-6, with 7 bases that match TRBD1. This CDR3 has 17 residues. Trimming at V came to 1 base and at J to 6 bases, leaving 9 bases not matched to a gene. Per the germline V gene, CDR1 is KGHSH and CDR2 is LQKENI. CDR3 amino acids: CASSPLPGTASNSPLHF. CDR3 nucleotide sequence: TGTGCCAGCTCACCACTCCCGGGGACAGCTTCTAATTCACCCCTCCACTTT.

DNA for the CDR3: TGTGCCAGCAGCTCCCGCTCCGGACTAGCGGGAGTGGTTGAGACCCAGTACTTC. It yields the protein CASSSRSGLAGVVETQYF. The chain combines TRBV13 with TRBJ2-5, with 13 bases that match TRBD2. Per the germline V gene, CDR1 is PRHDT and CDR2 is FYEKMQ (reference sequence). With V trimmed by 4 bases and J by 5 bases, 13 bases remained unmatched. This CDR3 has 18 amino acids.